The clone carrying this T cell receptor beta chain was detected a few times. Participants spanned ages about 18 to 95 years and resided in 20 to 25 US areas. The data are from a study of blood T cell repertoires in COVID-19. At the level of the study: Material from acute and convalescent COVID-19 was sourced from the United States, Italy and Spain.

Some clones are missing from TCRdb's copy, which holds only in-frame ones; the method was immunoSEQ multiplex PCR. Among around 310,000 clones listed, approximately 89% were seen once. The source is a woman aged 40-49 years who had recovered from COVID-19. The sample was PBMCs or T cells enriched from blood (not recorded which).

As DNA, the CDR3 is TGTGCCAGCAGTTTAAAACAGACTGGAAACACCATATATTTT. The encoded protein is CASSLKQTGNTIYF. J is TRBJ1-3 and V is TRBV27; D is unclear. Looked up from germline, CDR1 is MNHEY and CDR2 is SMNVEV (reference sequence). V was clipped by 2 bases and J by 2 bases, with 7 bases between them. The CDR3 spans 14 residues.